This T cell receptor beta chain originates from a study of post-analysis software for immune sequencing data. About the study: The courses of disease that were included comprised relapsing-remitting, secondary progressive and progressive-relapsing multiple sclerosis. Study-level points and caveats: When patients were compared with controls, five TRBV segments were more frequent, TRBV5-6, TRBV5-1 and TRBV20-1 among them. Multiple sclerosis patients showed significantly lower normalized Chao1 diversity than controls did. Strong same-batch co-clustering of samples appeared with F measure clustering.

The CDR3 length is 15 residues. V dropped 3 bases and J dropped 2 bases, with 14 bases sitting between them. Germline-derived CDR1 and CDR2 are SGHTA and FQGTGA. The TCR beta cDNA libraries contained unique molecular identifiers. Roughly 470,000 cDNA molecules came from around 1 to 9.1 million T cells. TCRdb processed the PCR reads anew with MiXCR; each CDR3 protein has one entry. The sample has 650,000 to 900,000 distinct CDR3 sequences, under 60% seen once; the top ten hold approximately 5%. About this clonotype itself: The antigen is not known.

This receptor was identified in a girl between 5 and 17 years old with multiple sclerosis. The V and J genes are TRBV7-3 and TRBJ2-7; either TRBD1 or TRBD2 may fit D (5 bases each). Material for sequencing was blood. The CDR3 reads CASSLTGTAPYEQYF. Written as DNA, the CDR3 is TGTGCCAGCAGCTTGACCGGGACGGCACCCTACGAGCAGTACTTC.